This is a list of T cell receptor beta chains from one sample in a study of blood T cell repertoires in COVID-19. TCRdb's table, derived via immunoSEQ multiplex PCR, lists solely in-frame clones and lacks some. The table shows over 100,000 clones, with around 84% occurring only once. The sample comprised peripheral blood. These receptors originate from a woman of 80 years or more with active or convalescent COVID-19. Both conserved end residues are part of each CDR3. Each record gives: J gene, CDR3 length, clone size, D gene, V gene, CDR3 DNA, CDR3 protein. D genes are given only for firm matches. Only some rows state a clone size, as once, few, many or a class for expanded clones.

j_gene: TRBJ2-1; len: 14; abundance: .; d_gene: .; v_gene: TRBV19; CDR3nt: TGTGCCAGTAGTACCTTCCGGGAGAGGAATGAGCAGTTCTTC; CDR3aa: CASSTFRERNEQFF
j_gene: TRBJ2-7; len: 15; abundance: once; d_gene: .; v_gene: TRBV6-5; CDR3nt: TGTGCCAGCACCAGTTTGGGGGCACGAGCGGACGAGCAGTACTTC; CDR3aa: CASTSLGARADEQYF
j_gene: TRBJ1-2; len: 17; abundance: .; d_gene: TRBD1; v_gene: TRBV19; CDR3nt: TGTGCCAGTAGTATCGTCCAGGGGGCCACCCATATGTATGGCTACACCTTC; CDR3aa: CASSIVQGATHMYGYTF
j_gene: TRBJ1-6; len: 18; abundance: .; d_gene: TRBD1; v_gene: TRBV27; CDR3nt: TGTGCCAGCAGTTTATTGGGGCAGGGGGCTTCCTATAATTCACCCCTCCACTTT; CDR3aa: CASSLLGQGASYNSPLHF
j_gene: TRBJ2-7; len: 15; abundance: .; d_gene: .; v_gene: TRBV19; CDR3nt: TGTGCCAGTAGTATTAGGCCAGGGGCATACCACGAGCAGTACTTC; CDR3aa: CASSIRPGAYHEQYF
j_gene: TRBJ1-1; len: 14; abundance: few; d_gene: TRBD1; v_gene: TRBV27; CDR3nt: TGTGCCAGCAATAGACAGGGACCGAACACTGAAGCTTTCTTT; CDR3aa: CASNRQGPNTEAFF
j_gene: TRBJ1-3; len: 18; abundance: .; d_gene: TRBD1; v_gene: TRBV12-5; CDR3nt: TGTGCTAGTGGGCCGGGGACAGGGGGTAGTATCTCTGGAAACACCATATATTTT; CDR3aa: CASGPGTGGSISGNTIYF
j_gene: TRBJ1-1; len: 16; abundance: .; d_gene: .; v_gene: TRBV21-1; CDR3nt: TGTGCCAGCAGGTTAAAGGGAGGAGGAGCGTACACTGAAGCTTTCTTT; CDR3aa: CASRLKGGGAYTEAFF
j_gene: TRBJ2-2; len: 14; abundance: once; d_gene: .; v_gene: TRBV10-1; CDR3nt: TGCGCCAGCAGTGAGTCTGGCCGAACCGGGGAGCTGTTTTTT; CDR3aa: CASSESGRTGELFF
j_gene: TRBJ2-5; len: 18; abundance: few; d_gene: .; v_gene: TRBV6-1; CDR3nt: TGTGCCAGCAGTGTGCCCTTAGGGGGGCGGGGGTACCAAGAGACCCAGTACTTC; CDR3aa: CASSVPLGGRGYQETQYF
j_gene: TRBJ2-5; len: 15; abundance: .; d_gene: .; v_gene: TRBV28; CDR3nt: TGTGCCACCCCTGAACGGGCGGCGGGCCAAGAGACCCAGTACTTC; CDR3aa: CATPERAAGQETQYF
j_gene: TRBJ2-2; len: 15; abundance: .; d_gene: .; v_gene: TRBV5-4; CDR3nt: TGTGCCAGCAGCTTCGGGCAGGGGAACACCGGGGAGCTGTTTTTT; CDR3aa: CASSFGQGNTGELFF
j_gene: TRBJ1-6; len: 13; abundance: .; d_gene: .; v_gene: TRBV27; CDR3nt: TGTGCCAGCAGACCCCAGGGGAGTTCACCCCTCCACTTT; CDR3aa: CASRPQGSSPLHF
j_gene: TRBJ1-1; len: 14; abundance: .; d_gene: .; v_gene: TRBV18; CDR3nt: TGTGCCAGCTCATCGTTTCTAATGAACACTGAAGCTTTCTTT; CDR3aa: CASSSFLMNTEAFF
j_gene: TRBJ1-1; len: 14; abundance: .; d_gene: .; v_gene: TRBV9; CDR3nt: TGTGCCAGCAGCGCCCCGACAGTGAACACTGAAGCTTTCTTT; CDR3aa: CASSAPTVNTEAFF
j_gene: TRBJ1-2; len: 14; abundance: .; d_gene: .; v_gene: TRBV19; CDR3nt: TGTGCCAGTAGCCGGGACGGGACATACTATGGCTACACCTTC; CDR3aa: CASSRDGTYYGYTF
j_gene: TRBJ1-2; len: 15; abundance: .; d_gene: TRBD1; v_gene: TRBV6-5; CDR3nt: TGTGCCAGCAGTTACCTGGGACAGGGGAATTGGGGCTACACCTTC; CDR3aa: CASSYLGQGNWGYTF
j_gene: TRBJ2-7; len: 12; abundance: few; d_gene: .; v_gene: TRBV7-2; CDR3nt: TGTGCCAGCAGCTGGGGGCCCTACGAGCAGTACTTC; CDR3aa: CASSWGPYEQYF
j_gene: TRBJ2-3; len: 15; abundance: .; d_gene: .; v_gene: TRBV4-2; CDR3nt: TGTGCCAGCAGCCAAGATGGGGCCTACACAGATACGCAGTATTTT; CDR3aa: CASSQDGAYTDTQYF
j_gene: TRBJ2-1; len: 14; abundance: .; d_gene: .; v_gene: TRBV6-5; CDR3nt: TGTGCCAGCAGTTACTCCGGTAGCGCCAAGGGCAGGTTCTTC; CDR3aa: CASSYSGSAKGRFF
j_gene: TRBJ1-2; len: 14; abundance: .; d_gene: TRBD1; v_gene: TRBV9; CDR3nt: TGTGCCAGCAGCGTAGTAGGGGGCCACTATGGCTACACCTTC; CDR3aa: CASSVVGGHYGYTF
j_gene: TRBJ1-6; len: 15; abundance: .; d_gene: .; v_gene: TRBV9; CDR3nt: TGTGCCAGCAGCGTAGTTGATAGGGGGAATTCACCCCTCCACTTT; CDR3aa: CASSVVDRGNSPLHF
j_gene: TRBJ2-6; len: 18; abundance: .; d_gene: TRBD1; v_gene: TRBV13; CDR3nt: TGTGCCAGCAGTCACCGGGACAGGCCCAGCTCTGGGGCCAACGTCCTGACTTTC; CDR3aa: CASSHRDRPSSGANVLTF
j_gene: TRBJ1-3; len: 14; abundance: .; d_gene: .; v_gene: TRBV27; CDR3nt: TGTGCCAGCGGGGGGGTTCTCTCTGGAAACACCATATATTTT; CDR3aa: CASGGVLSGNTIYF
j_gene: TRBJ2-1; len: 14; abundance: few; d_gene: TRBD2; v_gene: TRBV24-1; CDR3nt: TGTGCCATAGGGGGGACTAGCTCCTACAATGAGCAGTTCTTC; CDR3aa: CAIGGTSSYNEQFF
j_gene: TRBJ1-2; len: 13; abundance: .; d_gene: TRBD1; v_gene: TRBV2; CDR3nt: TGTGCCAGATCGGGACAGGGATCTTTCGGCTACACCTTC; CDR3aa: CARSGQGSFGYTF
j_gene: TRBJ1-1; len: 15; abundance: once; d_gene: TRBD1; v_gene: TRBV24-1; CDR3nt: TGTGCCACCAGTGATCCGACAGGGGAGAACACTGAAGCTTTCTTT; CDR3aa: CATSDPTGENTEAFF
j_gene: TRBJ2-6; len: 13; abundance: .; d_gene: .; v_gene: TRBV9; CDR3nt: TGTGCCAGCAGGAGCTCTGGGGCCAACGTCCTGACTTTC; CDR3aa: CASRSSGANVLTF
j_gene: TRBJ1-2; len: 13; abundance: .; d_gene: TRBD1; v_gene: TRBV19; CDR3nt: TGTGCCAGTAGTACACAGGGGGCGCCTGGCTACACCTTC; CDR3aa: CASSTQGAPGYTF
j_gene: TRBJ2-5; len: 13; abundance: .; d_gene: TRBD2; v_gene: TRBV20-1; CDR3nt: TGCAGTGCTAGTAAGGCCGGGAGGGAGACCCAGTACTTC; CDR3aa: CSASKAGRETQYF
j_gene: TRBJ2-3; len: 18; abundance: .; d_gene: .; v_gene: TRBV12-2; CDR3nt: TGTGCAAGTCGGACACATGGAACTAGCGGGAGTCTAGGGGGAGCGCAGTATTTT; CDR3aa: CASRTHGTSGSLGGAQYF
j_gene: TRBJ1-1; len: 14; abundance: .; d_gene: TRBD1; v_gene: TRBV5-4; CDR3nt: TGTGCCTCCCAGCCAGGACAGGGTGACACTGAAGCTTTCTTT; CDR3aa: CASQPGQGDTEAFF
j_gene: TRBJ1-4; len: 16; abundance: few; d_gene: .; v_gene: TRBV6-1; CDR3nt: TGTGCCAGCAGTGGAGGGGCGGGGGCAACTAATGAAAAACTGTTTTTT; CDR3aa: CASSGGAGATNEKLFF
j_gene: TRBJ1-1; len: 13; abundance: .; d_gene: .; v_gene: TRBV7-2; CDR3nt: TGTGCCAGCAGCTTAGAGCGGGTCCAAGTAGCTTTCTTT; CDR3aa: CASSLERVQVAFF
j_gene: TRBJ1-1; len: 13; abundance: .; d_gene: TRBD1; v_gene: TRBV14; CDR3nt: TGTGCCAGCAGCCGATGGACAGGGGCTGAAGCTTTCTTT; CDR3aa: CASSRWTGAEAFF
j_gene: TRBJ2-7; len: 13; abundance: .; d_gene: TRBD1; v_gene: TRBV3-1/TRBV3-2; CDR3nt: TGTGCCAGCAAAGGGACAGGGGTTCTCGAGCAGTACTTC; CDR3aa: CASKGTGVLEQYF
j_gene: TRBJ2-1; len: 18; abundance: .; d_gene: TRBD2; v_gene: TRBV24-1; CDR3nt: TGTGCCACCAGTGATTTGTCGGGGAGCGGGATCAGTCTCAATGAGCAGTTCTTC; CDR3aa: CATSDLSGSGISLNEQFF
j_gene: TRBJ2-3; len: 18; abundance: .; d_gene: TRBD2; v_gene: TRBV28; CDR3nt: TGTGCCAGCAGCCCACCCGGGACTAGCGGGAGAGCAGCAGATACGCAGTATTTT; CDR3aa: CASSPPGTSGRAADTQYF
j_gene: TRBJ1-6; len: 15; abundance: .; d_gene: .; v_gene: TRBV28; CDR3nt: TGTGCCAGCAGATCGGGGGGCGGTGCCAATTCACCCCTCCACTTT; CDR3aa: CASRSGGGANSPLHF
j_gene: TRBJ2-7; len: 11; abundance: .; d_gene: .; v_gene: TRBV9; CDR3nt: TGTGCCAGCAGCGCTACAGGCGAGCAGTACTTC; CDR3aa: CASSATGEQYF